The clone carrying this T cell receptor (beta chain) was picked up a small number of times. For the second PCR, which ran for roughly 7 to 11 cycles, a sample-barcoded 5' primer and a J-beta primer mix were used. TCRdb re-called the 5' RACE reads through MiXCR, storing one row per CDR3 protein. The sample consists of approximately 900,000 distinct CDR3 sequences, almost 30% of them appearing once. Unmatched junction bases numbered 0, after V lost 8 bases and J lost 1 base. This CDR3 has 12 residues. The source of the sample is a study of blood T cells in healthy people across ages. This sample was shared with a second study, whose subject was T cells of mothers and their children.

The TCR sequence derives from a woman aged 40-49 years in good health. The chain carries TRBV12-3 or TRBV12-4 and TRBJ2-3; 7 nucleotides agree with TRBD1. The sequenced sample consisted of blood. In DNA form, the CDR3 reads TGTGCCAGCGGACAGGGCACAGATACGCAGTATTTT. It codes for CASGQGTDTQYF.